This note documents a single TCR beta chain sequence. Repertoires were generated with immunoSEQ multiplex PCR, while TCRdb's copy carries only in-frame clones and drops some. The sample consists of approximately 300,000 clones, about 89% of them appearing once. The data are from a study of blood T cell repertoires in COVID-19. This CDR3 contains 14 residues. Looked up from germline, CDR1 is MDHEN and CDR2 is SYDVKM. V lost 6 bases and J lost 3; bases outside the gene matches: 5. Sequenced sample: PBMCs or T cells enriched from blood (not recorded which). This clonotype originated in a man in his 60s who had recovered from COVID-19. This chain uses TRBV28 with TRBJ2-5; 9 nucleotides agree with TRBD1. The CDR3 sequence: CASSRQGEEETQYF. CDR3 DNA: TGTGCCAGCAGCCGACAGGGGGAAGAAGAGACCCAGTACTTC. The entire variable domain, with the rest obtained from reference TRBV28 and TRBJ2-5, is as follows: DVKVTQSSRYLVKRTGEKVFLECVQDMDHENMFWYRQDPGLGLRLIYFSYDVKMKEKGDIPEGYSVSREKKERFSLILESASTNQTSMYLCASSRQGEEETQYFGPGTRLLVL.